This entry lists 28 T cell receptor beta chains sequenced from one sample in a study of T-cell reconstitution after alpha-beta-depleted transplantation in children. Researchers prepared the TCRbeta library using unique molecular identifiers, the study reports. TCRdb re-derived calls from the PCR reads in MiXCR, one entry per CDR3 protein. Seen here are around 500,000 distinct CDR3 sequences, around 13% observed once, and the top ten hold around 5.6%. This specimen was PBMCs from the stem cell graft donor, taken from the stem cell graft. The receptors here all came from a human donor who donated a stem cell graft to a child with combined immunodeficiency.

J is TRBJ2-5 and V is TRBV11-2, with 7 bases fitting TRBD1. J lost 3 bases, V lost 4 bases, and 5 bases had no gene match. The CDR3 is 14 residues long. Germline V gives CDR1 SGHAT, CDR2 FQNNGV. The CDR3 DNA reads TGTGCCAGCAGCTGGACAGGAGACGAAGAGACCCAGTACTTC. Residues: CASSWTGDEETQYF. Using reference TRBV11-2 and TRBJ2-5 for the parts outside the CDR3, the full variable domain is EAGVAQSPRYKIIEKRQSVAFWCNPISGHATLYWYQQILGQGPKLLIQFQNNGVVDDSQLPKDRFSAERLKGVDSTLKIQPAKLEDSAVYLCASSWTGDEETQYFGPGTRLLVL.

Only a few counts were recorded for this clonotype. J is TRBJ2-7 and V is TRBV6-1; D not resolved. Germline CDR1 and CDR2: MNHNS and SASEGT. This CDR3 spans 13 amino acids. V lost 8 bases and J 7 bases, leaving 18 bases between the germline ends. CDR3 sequence (DNA): TGTGCCAGCGGAATGGAGTGGCCCAGGGAGCAGTACTTC. This encodes CASGMEWPREQYF.

This clonotype was found many times. The rearrangement links TRBV6-1 to TRBJ1-1; no clear D gene. Germline V lookup: CDR1 MNHNS, CDR2 SASEGT. CDR3 size: 15 residues. Deletions cut 6 bases from V and 0 bases from J, with 14 bases between. In nucleotides, the CDR3 is TGTGCCAGCAGCCACCTTGGCAACATGAACACTGAAGCTTTCTTT. Amino acid sequence: CASSHLGNMNTEAFF.

This CDR3 reads CASSQDLGQGRETQYF. In DNA form, the CDR3 reads TGTGCCAGCAGCCAAGATCTGGGACAGGGAAGGGAGACCCAGTACTTC. The chain is built from TRBV4-2 and TRBJ2-5, with 9 bases fitting TRBD1. CDR1 is LGHNA, CDR2 YNFKEQ, per germline. The CDR3 runs to 16 residues. J lost 5 bases, V lost 0 bases, and 7 bases had no gene match.

This clonotype was seen a few times. The chain recombines TRBV7-2 with TRBJ2-1; TRBD1 aligns across 7 bases. The V segment lost 1 base and the J segment 9 bases; nucleotides outside the gene matches: 6. This CDR3 is 14 amino acids long. Germline CDR1 reads SGHTA; CDR2 reads FQGNSA. CDR3 sequence reads: CASSLVTGLGEQFF. CDR3 bases: TGTGCCAGCAGCTTAGTGACAGGGCTCGGTGAGCAGTTCTTC.

This clonotype was observed many times. The rearrangement joins TRBV30 to TRBJ2-6, with D uncertain. The germline V and J ends were trimmed by 1 base and 0 bases, with 4 bases remaining between them. The CDR3 totals 14 residues. CDR1 is GTSNPN and CDR2 is SVGIG in the germline V gene (reference sequence). The CDR3 sequence is CAWSGLSGANVLTF. The CDR3, as DNA: TGTGCCTGGAGTGGACTCTCTGGGGCCAACGTCCTGACTTTC.

The CDR3 DNA sequence: TGTGCCAGCAGCTTAGAGGGGGCAGCCTACTACGAGCAGTACTTC. This codes for CASSLEGAAYYEQYF. V gene TRBV11-2 combines with J gene TRBJ2-7; D possibly corresponds to TRBD1 (6 bases). The CDR3 consists of 15 residues. The V gene lost 0 bases and the J gene lost 3 bases, with 12 bases spanning the gap. Germline CDR1 reads SGHAT; CDR2 reads FQNNGV.

This clonotype has a handful of counts. The rearrangement joins TRBV7-2 to TRBJ2-1; D remains unclear. The germline V gene encodes CDR1 SGHTA and CDR2 FQGNSA. This CDR3 region has 14 residues. Between the trimmed V and J ends, which lost 5 bases and 3 bases, there was a span of 11 bases. CDR3 DNA: TGTGCCAGCAGCCCCCCCCCCAGCTACAATGAGCAGTTCTTC. It is translated as CASSPPPSYNEQFF.

The V gene is TRBV29-1, the J gene TRBJ2-1; no reliable D call. Germline V lookup: CDR1 SQVTM, CDR2 ANQGSEA. V gave up 2 bases and J gave up 10 bases, with 6 bases separating them. The CDR3 is made up of 10 amino acids. The CDR3 DNA sequence: TGCAGCGTTGAAAGGTGGGAGCAGTTCTTC. This translates into CSVERWEQFF.

The V call is TRBV27, the J call TRBJ2-3, with TRBD2 matching over 14 bases. Unmatched junction bases numbered 13, after V lost 8 bases and J lost 0 bases. The CDR3 totals 19 residues. The germline V gene has CDR1 MNHEY and CDR2 SMNVEV (reference sequence). The CDR3 reads CASATRGLAGALSTDTQYF. In DNA, the CDR3 is TGTGCCAGCGCTACTCGGGGACTAGCGGGGGCCCTAAGCACAGATACGCAGTATTTT.

Notes on this clonotype: One junction end does not reproduce the germline sequence, and a read error may be involved. This chain uses TRBV7-2 with TRBJ2-3; either TRBD1 or TRBD2 may supply D (6 bases each). Germline assignment: CDR1 SGHTA and CDR2 FQGNSA. CDR3 length: 16 amino acids. The CDR3 sequence: CASSSRLVRGSDTKYF. The CDR3 nucleotides are TGTGCCAGCAGCTCTCGACTAGTCAGGGGTTCAGATACGAAGTATTTT.

This clonotype occurred many times. The rearrangement links TRBV14 to TRBJ2-2, with D tentatively TRBD2 (5 bases). Germline values: CDR1 SGHDN, CDR2 FVKESK. The V end lost 1 base, the J end lost 6 bases, and 9 bases lay between the germline ends. There are 14 residues in the CDR3. The CDR3 sequence: CASSQVQEAGELFF. In DNA form, the CDR3 reads TGTGCCAGCAGCCAAGTCCAGGAGGCCGGGGAGCTGTTTTTT.

This clonotype appeared a few times. The J gene is TRBJ2-2, the V gene TRBV4-2; D unresolved. The CDR3 runs to 15 residues. V lost 1 base and J lost 1, with 7 bases in between. Germline V gene sequence: CDR1 LGHNA, CDR2 YNFKEQ. The CDR3 nucleotides read TGTGCCAGCAGCCAAGGACGGGTGAACACCGGGGAGCTGTTTTTT. Its translation is CASSQGRVNTGELFF.

This clonotype was recorded at least ten times. The genes are TRBV20-1 and TRBJ2-3, with 8 positions matching TRBD2. This CDR3 spans 15 amino acids. V trimming: 3 bases; J trimming: 2 bases; junction bases outside the gene matches: 7. The germline V gene has CDR1 DFQATT and CDR2 SNEGSKA (reference sequence). The CDR3 region has the DNA TGCAGTGCTAGTCGGGCGGGAGGATACACAGATACGCAGTATTTT. The encoded protein is CSASRAGGYTDTQYF.

V and J are TRBV6-2 or TRBV6-3 and TRBJ2-2, with D possibly matching TRBD1 (5 bases). Looked up from germline, CDR1 is MNHEY and CDR2 is SVGEGT. The V and J ends lost 8 bases and 6 bases respectively, with 13 bases between them. The CDR3 covers 13 residues. CDR3 sequence reads: CASWGPLPGELFF. In nucleotides, the CDR3 is TGTGCCAGCTGGGGCCCATTACCCGGGGAGCTGTTTTTT.

This clonotype was found many times. The chain is built from TRBV25-1 and TRBJ1-1; D unresolved. This CDR3 comprises 11 residues. Trimming took off 4 bases at V and 4 bases at J, with 4 bases between the two ends. The germline V gene encodes CDR1 MGHDK and CDR2 SYGVNS. The CDR3 coding sequence is TGTGCCAGCAGTGTTGCCACTGAAGCTTTCTTT. This codes for CASSVATEAFF.

This clonotype was counted a few times. This chain connects TRBV18 to TRBJ2-4; possibly TRBD1 for D (5 bases). Trimming took 3 bases from V and 1 from J, leaving 10 bases between them. This CDR3 spans 15 amino acids. Germline CDR1 reads KGHSH; CDR2 reads LQKENI. CDR3 DNA sequence: TGTGCCAGCTCACCGTTAGCAGGGGCCAAAAACATTCAGTACTTC. It codes for CASSPLAGAKNIQYF.

This rearrangement joins TRBV29-1 to TRBJ2-3; 11 bases map to TRBD1. V trimming: 2 bases; J trimming: 2 bases; junction bases outside the gene matches: 6. This CDR3 is built from 16 residues. Germline V gives CDR1 SQVTM, CDR2 ANQGSEA. DNA for the CDR3: TGCAGCGTTGAAACACGGACAGGGGGCGTCACAGATACGCAGTATTTT. Translating it yields CSVETRTGGVTDTQYF.

In this sample, this clonotype turned up a few times. The CDR3 reads CASSSKGTGLVTDTQYF. The CDR3 DNA reads as TGTGCCAGCAGCTCAAAAGGAACGGGACTAGTTACTGATACGCAGTATTTT. The chain carries TRBV7-8 and TRBJ2-3; 8 nucleotides align to TRBD2. CDR3 length: 17 residues. CDR1 and CDR2 from the germline V gene are SGHVS and FQNEAQ. The V and J ends lost 4 bases and 6 bases, in that order; junction bases with no gene match: 15. Filled out from reference TRBV7-8 and TRBJ2-3, the complete variable domain reads GAGVSQSPRYKVAKRGQDVALRCDPISGHVSLFWYQQALGQGPEFLTYFQNEAQLDKSGLPSDRFFAERPEGSVSTLKIQRTQQEDSAVYLCASSSKGTGLVTDTQYFGPGTRLTVL.

The J gene is TRBJ2-1, the V gene TRBV5-1; D may be TRBD1 (5 bases). The CDR3 has 15 amino acids. In germline, CDR1 is SGHRS, CDR2 YFSETQ. Trimming pared 5 bases from V and 3 bases from J, leaving 15 bases between. In DNA, the CDR3 is TGCGCCAGCAGGAATGGGCCAGGGATCTACAATGAGCAGTTCTTC. Residues: CASRNGPGIYNEQFF.

The sample holds many counts of this clonotype. This chain joins TRBV9 and TRBJ2-3; D gene unclear. Per the germline V gene, CDR1 is SGDLS and CDR2 is YYNGEE. The CDR3 totals 15 residues. Trimming shortened V by 0 bases and J by 1 base, and 9 bases separated the two germline ends. The CDR3 loop is CASSVGTARTDTQYF. CDR3 nucleotides: TGTGCCAGCAGCGTAGGGACCGCCCGCACAGATACGCAGTATTTT.

This clonotype has more than one count but fewer than ten. This sequence joins TRBV7-6 and TRBJ2-2; D is ambiguous. CDR1 SGHVS and CDR2 FNYEAQ come from the germline V gene. Trimming shortened V by 1 base and J by 4 bases, and 10 bases separated the two germline ends. The CDR3 is 15 residues long. The DNA for the CDR3 is TGTGCCAGCAGCTTAGGGCAGCACACCACCGGGGAGCTGTTTTTT. Its translation is CASSLGQHTTGELFF.

This clonotype was found a few times. The rearrangement joins TRBV6-2 or TRBV6-3 to TRBJ2-7; TRBD2 matches at 13 bases. From germline, CDR1 is MNHEY and CDR2 SVGEGT. The junction had 5 bases not matched to a gene; V was cut back by 6 bases and J by 0 bases. The CDR3 spans 16 residues. Here the CDR3 DNA reads TGTGCCAGCAGACGGACTAGCGGGGGAATCTCCTACGAGCAGTACTTC. It translates to CASRRTSGGISYEQYF.

This clonotype was seen only a few times. The V call is TRBV15, the J call TRBJ2-7, with D possibly TRBD1 on 6 matching bases. The CDR3 is made up of 16 amino acids. The V gene's germline CDR1 is LNHNV and CDR2 YYDKDF (reference sequence). Trimming left V 1 base short and J 2 bases short, with 15 bases between. In DNA form, the CDR3 reads TGTGCCACCAGCAGAGGTGGGGGCAAGGTAACCTACGAGCAGTACTTC. Translating it yields CATSRGGGKVTYEQYF.

The chain joins TRBV6-5 to TRBJ2-4; D ambiguous. CDR3 length equals 17 residues. CDR1 is MNHEY and CDR2 is SVGAGI in the germline V gene. V was cut by 0 bases and J by 1 base, with 13 bases left in between. The CDR3 here is CASSYSRQANAKNIQYF. Written as DNA, the CDR3 is TGTGCCAGCAGTTACTCGAGGCAGGCTAACGCCAAAAACATTCAGTACTTC.

This clonotype showed up just once. J is TRBJ2-2 and V is TRBV6-2 or TRBV6-3, with 8 bases fitting TRBD2. The V and J ends lost 7 bases and 7 bases, in that order; junction bases with no gene match: 11. The CDR3 totals 15 residues. The germline V gene encodes CDR1 MNHEY and CDR2 SVGEGT. This CDR3 reads CASTPAGGRGGELFF. The CDR3 DNA is TGTGCCAGCACGCCCGCGGGAGGCCGTGGCGGGGAGCTGTTTTTT.

CDR3 sequence (DNA): TGTGCCAGCAGCCAAGAGGGTACGTCCGGCCTACTAAACGACGAGCAGTACTTC. It is translated as CASSQEGTSGLLNDEQYF. The chain links TRBV4-2 to TRBJ2-7; unclear D gene. The CDR3 runs to 18 residues. V dropped 0 bases and J dropped 5 bases, with 23 bases sitting between them. The germline gives CDR1 LGHNA, CDR2 YNFKEQ.

This clonotype turned up a few times. The chain combines TRBV19 with TRBJ2-1, with 12 positions matching TRBD2. Germline trimming cut 4 bases from V and 2 bases from J; bases unmatched to any gene: 3. The CDR3 is 16 amino acids. Germline V gene data show CDR1 as LNHDA and CDR2 as SQIVND (reference sequence). This CDR3 is CASSRTSGTTYNEQFF. DNA for the CDR3: TGTGCCAGTAGTAGGACTAGCGGGACCACCTACAATGAGCAGTTCTTC.